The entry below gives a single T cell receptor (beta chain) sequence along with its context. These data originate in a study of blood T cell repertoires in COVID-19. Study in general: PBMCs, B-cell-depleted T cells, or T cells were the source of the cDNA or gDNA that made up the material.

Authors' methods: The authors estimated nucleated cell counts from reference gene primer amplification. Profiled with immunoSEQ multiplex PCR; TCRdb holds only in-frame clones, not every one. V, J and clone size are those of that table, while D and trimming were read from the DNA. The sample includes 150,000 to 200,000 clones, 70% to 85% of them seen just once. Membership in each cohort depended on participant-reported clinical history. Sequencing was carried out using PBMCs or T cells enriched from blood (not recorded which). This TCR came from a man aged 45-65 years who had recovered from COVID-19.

The CDR3 nucleotides are TGTGCCAGCAGTGACACCGGACTAGCGGGGGGGGCAGATACGCAGTATTTT. Its protein is CASSDTGLAGGADTQYF. J is TRBJ2-3 and V is TRBV6-4; 15 nucleotides agree with TRBD2. In germline, CDR1 is MRHNA, CDR2 SNTAGT. The CDR3 loop spans 17 amino acids. V dropped 2 bases and J dropped 4; count of bases not matched to a gene: 4.